This TCR beta chain derives from a study of blood T cell repertoires in COVID-19. Assay used: immunoSEQ multiplex PCR; TCRdb lists only in-frame clones, some missing. The sample comprises over 130,000 clones, approximately 83% of which are singletons, and around 3.3% rests with the top ten. Trimming stripped 1 base from V and 1 base from J, with 7 bases between. From germline, CDR1 is MNHEY and CDR2 SMNVEV (reference sequence). This CDR3 has 14 amino acids. The sequencing input was peripheral blood. This sequence was found in a man between 65 and 79 years old with acute or convalescent COVID-19. The chain links TRBV27 to TRBJ1-1; maybe TRBD1 (5 bases). The CDR3 protein is CASSLYQGNTEAFF. CDR3 sequence (DNA): TGTGCCAGCAGTTTATATCAGGGGAACACTGAAGCTTTCTTT.